The 13 T cell receptor beta chains below come from one sample, sequenced in a study of CD8+CD57+ T cells in acquired aplastic anemia. Profiling that covered TCR beta VDJ and CDR3 relied on genomic DNA as its template. TCRdb redid the calling of the reads with MiXCR, one entry per CDR3 protein. The data contain about 220,000 distinct CDR3 sequences, about 37% of them singletons. The specimen sequenced was sorted CD4+, CD8+, or CD8+CD57+ T cells (not recorded which) from PBMCs. Every receptor here comes from a human donor in good health, serving as a control.

The rearrangement links TRBV15 to TRBJ2-7, with 7 bases lining up with TRBD1. Germline-derived CDR1 and CDR2 are LNHNV and YYDKDF (reference sequence). The CDR3 has 17 residues. V dropped 2 bases and J dropped 4; count of bases not matched to a gene: 14. The CDR3 DNA reads as TGTGCCACCAGCAGAAACCGACAGGGCCACGCTCGATACGAGCAGTACTTC. This sequence encodes CATSRNRQGHARYEQYF.

The CDR3 nucleotides read TGTGCCAGCAGCTCCGACAGGGAGTTAGCTAACTATGGCTACACCTTC. It translates to CASSSDRELANYGYTF. The V and J genes are TRBV11-1 and TRBJ1-2, with 7 bases fitting TRBD1. Germline-derived CDR1 and CDR2 are SGHAT and FQDESV (reference sequence). Trimming took 4 bases from V and 0 from J; bases not matched to a gene: 8. The CDR3 has 16 residues.

This clonotype was seen ten or more times. The J gene is TRBJ2-5, the V gene TRBV12-3 or TRBV12-4; D gene unclear. The germline V and J ends were trimmed by 4 bases and 0 bases, with 6 bases remaining between them. The CDR3 length is 13 residues. The CDR3 coding sequence is TGTGCCAGCAGTTACCAATACCAAGAGACCCAGTACTTC. Translated, it gives CASSYQYQETQYF.

The chain has TRBV11-1 and TRBJ2-7; maybe TRBD2 (5 bases). The germline V gene encodes CDR1 SGHAT and CDR2 FQDESV (reference sequence). The CDR3 covers 14 residues. DNA for the CDR3: TGTGCAAGTCAAAGAGGGCAGGCCTCCTACGAGCAGTACTTC. Its translation is CASQRGQASYEQYF.

As concerns this clonotype: This may arise from a read error, as a much more abundant clone is one base away. This chain uses TRBV12-3 or TRBV12-4 with TRBJ2-7, with D possibly called TRBD1 or TRBD2 (5 bases each). This CDR3 is 14 amino acids long. Trimming pared 6 bases from V and 3 bases from J, leaving 15 bases between. The CDR3 is CASSRRDGDYEQYV. The CDR3 nucleotides are TGTGCCAGCAGCCGCCGGGACGGAGACTACGAGCAGTACGTC.

This clonotype was observed a few times. This chain links TRBV9 with TRBJ1-4; 10 bases map to TRBD1. The CDR3 contains 16 residues. In germline, CDR1 is SGDLS, CDR2 YYNGEE. With 0 bases clipped from V and 6 bases from J, the junction kept 5 bases outside the gene matches. In DNA form, the CDR3 reads TGTGCCAGCAGCGTAGGGTTTGGGACAGGGGATGAAAAACTGTTTTTT. This translates into CASSVGFGTGDEKLFF.

The rearrangement links TRBV7-2 to TRBJ2-1; TRBD2 might be the D (5 bases). Germline CDR1 SGHTA, CDR2 FQGNSA. The germline V and J ends were trimmed by 5 bases and 8 bases, with 16 bases remaining between them. The CDR3 consists of 14 residues. CDR3 sequence reads: CASSLRGIWDEQFF. The CDR3 DNA is TGTGCCAGCAGCCTCCGGGGAATATGGGATGAGCAGTTCTTC.

This clonotype showed up many times. The rearrangement uses TRBV2 and TRBJ2-1; D is possibly TRBD1 or TRBD2 (5 bases each). Trimming stripped 6 bases from V and 3 bases from J, with 15 bases between. Germline CDR1 is SNHLY and CDR2 is FYNNEI. The CDR3 runs 15 residues. CDR3 in DNA: TGTGCCAGCAGACCTCAGGGTAGCGTCTACAATGAGCAGTTCTTC. Amino acid sequence: CASRPQGSVYNEQFF.

About this clonotype itself: A much more abundant neighbour one base away suggests this may be a read error. No conserved phenylalanine or tryptophan is present at the end of the CDR3, so a read error is the likely explanation. The chain couples TRBV20-1 to TRBJ2-5; D might be TRBD2 (5 bases). Germline loops: CDR1 DFQATT, CDR2 SNEGSKA (reference sequence). Trimming took off 7 bases at V and 5 bases at J, with 17 bases between the two ends. The CDR3 has 13 residues. DNA for the CDR3: TGCAGTGTGAGCGGCTACCCGGCGGAGACCCAGTACTCC. This gives the protein CSVSGYPAETQYS.

The chain carries TRBV25-1 and TRBJ1-2; 8 positions agree with TRBD1. J was trimmed by 5 bases and V by 6 bases; bases with no gene match: 11. This CDR3 region has 15 residues. The germline CDR1 and CDR2 sequences are MGHDK and SYGVNS. CDR3 nucleotides: TGTGCCAGCAGCGTCCCAGACAGGGGCCAATATGGCTACACCTTC. This encodes CASSVPDRGQYGYTF.

The chain carries TRBV9 and TRBJ1-6, with a tentative D call TRBD1 (5 bases). The germline V and J ends were trimmed by 0 bases and 6 bases, with 13 bases remaining between them. The germline V gene encodes CDR1 SGDLS and CDR2 YYNGEE. This CDR3 has 16 amino acids. CDR3 in DNA: TGTGCCAGCAGCGTAGGCGGGGGAAGGGGTAATTCACCCCTCCACTTT. It is translated as CASSVGGGRGNSPLHF.

The chain recombines TRBV7-9 with TRBJ2-2; D uncertain. The germline V gene has CDR1 SEHNR and CDR2 FQNEAQ (reference sequence). The CDR3 contains 14 residues. The V and J ends lost 4 bases and 1 base respectively, with 7 bases between them. The CDR3 coding sequence is TGTGCCAGCAGCTGGCCAGTGAACACCGGGGAGCTGTTTTTT. Protein sequence: CASSWPVNTGELFF.

This clonotype has more than one count but fewer than ten. The chain employs TRBV7-9 and TRBJ2-1; the match to TRBD2 covers 7 bases. The V gene end was trimmed by 3 bases and the J gene end by 5 bases; junction bases not matched to a gene: 4. CDR3 length: 14 amino acids. Germline CDR1 SEHNR, CDR2 FQNEAQ (reference sequence). In DNA form, the CDR3 reads TGTGCCAGCAGCTTGGGGGGGTGGCACAATGAGCAGTTCTTC. Translation gives CASSLGGWHNEQFF.